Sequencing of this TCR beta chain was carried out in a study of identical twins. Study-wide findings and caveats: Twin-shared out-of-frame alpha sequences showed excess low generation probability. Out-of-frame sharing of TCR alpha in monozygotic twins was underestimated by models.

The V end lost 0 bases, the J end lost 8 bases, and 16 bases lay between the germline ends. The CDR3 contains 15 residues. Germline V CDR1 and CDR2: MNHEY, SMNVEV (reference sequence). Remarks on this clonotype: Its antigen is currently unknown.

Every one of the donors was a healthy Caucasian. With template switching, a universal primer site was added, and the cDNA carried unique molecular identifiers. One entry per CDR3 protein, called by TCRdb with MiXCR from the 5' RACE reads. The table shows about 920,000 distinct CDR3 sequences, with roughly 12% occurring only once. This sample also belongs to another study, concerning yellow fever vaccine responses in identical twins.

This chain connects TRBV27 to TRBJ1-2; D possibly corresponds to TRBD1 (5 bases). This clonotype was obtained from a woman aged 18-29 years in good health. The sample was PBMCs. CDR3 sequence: CASSLSASGGVGYTF. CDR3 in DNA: TGTGCCAGCAGTTTATCAGCCTCGGGGGGTGTAGGCTACACCTTC.